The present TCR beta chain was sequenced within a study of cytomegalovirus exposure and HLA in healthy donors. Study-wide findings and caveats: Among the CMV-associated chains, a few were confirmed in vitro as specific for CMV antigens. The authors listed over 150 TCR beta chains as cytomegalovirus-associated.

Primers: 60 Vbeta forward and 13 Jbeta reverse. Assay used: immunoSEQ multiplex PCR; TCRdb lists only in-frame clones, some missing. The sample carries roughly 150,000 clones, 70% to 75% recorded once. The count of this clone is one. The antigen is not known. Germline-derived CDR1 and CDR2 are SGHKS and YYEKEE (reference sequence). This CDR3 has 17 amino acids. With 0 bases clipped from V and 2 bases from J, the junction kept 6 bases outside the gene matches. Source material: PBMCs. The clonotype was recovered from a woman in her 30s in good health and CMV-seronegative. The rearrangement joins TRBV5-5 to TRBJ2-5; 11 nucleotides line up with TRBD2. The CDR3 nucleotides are TGTGCCAGCAGCTTGGTTACTAGCGGGAGCTTTCAAGAGACCCAGTACTTC. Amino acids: CASSLVTSGSFQETQYF.